Below are 17 T cell receptor beta chains sequenced from a single sample in a study of cytomegalovirus exposure and HLA in healthy donors. Libraries were prepared by immunoSEQ multiplex PCR; TCRdb keeps only in-frame clonotypes and omits some of them. This sample has around 150,000 clones, with almost 85% found just once. The sequencing sample was made of PBMCs. These receptors originate from a man aged 25-45 years in good health and CMV-seropositive.

The rearrangement uses TRBV7-9 and TRBJ2-1, with 9 bases fitting TRBD2. The V gene's germline CDR1 is SEHNR and CDR2 FQNEAQ (reference sequence). CDR3 length equals 13 residues. The CDR3 DNA reads TGTGCGGGGGGGGCTAGCGGGGACAATGAGCAGTTCTTC. Residues: CAGGASGDNEQFF. Variable domain in full (rest from reference TRBV7-9 and TRBJ2-1): DTGVSQNPRHKITKRGQNVTFRCDPISEHNRLYWYRQTLGQGPEFLTYFQNEAQLEKSRLLSDRFSAERPKGSFSTLEIQRTEQGDSAMYLCAGGASGDNEQFFGPGTRLTVL.

This clone showed up just a few times. CDR3 residues: CASSRQTATEAFF. The CDR3 DNA reads TGTGCCAGCAGCCGACAGACGGCCACTGAAGCTTTCTTT. V gene TRBV13 combines with J gene TRBJ1-1; a weak D match, TRBD1 (5 bases). The germline V gene encodes CDR1 PRHDT and CDR2 FYEKMQ (reference sequence). The CDR3 totals 13 residues. Trimming removed 5 bases at V and 4 bases at J, with 11 bases between.

The chain is built from TRBV30 and TRBJ1-1; 7 bases map to TRBD1. This CDR3 comprises 18 residues. V lost 5 bases to trimming and J lost 4 bases; unmatched junction nucleotides: 22. Germline CDR1 GTSNPN, CDR2 SVGIG (reference sequence). The CDR3 region is CAWDRSTLGTGAFTEAFF. DNA for the CDR3: TGTGCCTGGGACCGGTCGACCCTCGGAACAGGGGCTTTCACTGAAGCTTTCTTT.

The chain recombines TRBV10-3 with TRBJ2-4; the match to TRBD1 covers 7 bases. This CDR3 comprises 18 residues. Germline lookup yields CDR1 ENHRY and CDR2 SYGVKD. Germline trimming cut 3 bases from V and 1 base from J; bases unmatched to any gene: 12. CDR3 coding DNA: TGTGCCATCAGTGAACAGGGGAGAGAACTTAGGGCCAAAAACATTCAGTACTTC. Amino acids: CAISEQGRELRAKNIQYF.

V gene TRBV18 combines with J gene TRBJ2-3, with 10 nucleotides matching TRBD2. Germline CDR1 and CDR2: KGHSH and LQKENI. This CDR3 is 16 amino acids long. J was trimmed by 4 bases and V by 4 bases; bases with no gene match: 8. The CDR3 sequence: CASSRSAGGPADTQYF. In DNA form, the CDR3 reads TGTGCCAGCTCACGGTCAGCGGGGGGGCCCGCAGATACGCAGTATTTT.

The chain joins TRBV30 to TRBJ2-3; 9 bases line up with TRBD2. The CDR3 covers 17 residues. CDR1 is GTSNPN and CDR2 is SVGIG in the germline V gene (reference sequence). V was clipped by 0 bases and J by 2 bases; unmatched bases: 9. Here the CDR3 reads CAWSVPPSGGNTDTQYF. CDR3 in DNA: TGTGCCTGGAGTGTCCCCCCCAGCGGGGGGAACACAGATACGCAGTATTTT.

V gene TRBV6-1 combines with J gene TRBJ2-5, with 7 bases aligning to TRBD2. CDR1 and CDR2 (germline): MNHNS, SASEGT. This CDR3 contains 15 residues. J gave up 3 bases and V 7 bases, and 11 bases lay outside the gene matches. CDR3 nucleotides: TGTGCCAGCACCCGGATGAGGGGAGGGGAAGAGACCCAGTACTTC. This sequence encodes CASTRMRGGEETQYF.

The chain links TRBV5-1 to TRBJ1-2, with 9 nucleotides matching TRBD1. The germline V gene has CDR1 SGHRS and CDR2 YFSETQ. This CDR3 is built from 14 residues. Trimming cost V 4 bases and J 8 bases; bases outside gene matches: 9. The CDR3 coding sequence is TGCGCCAGCAGCCCGGGACAGGGAGTGTGGGGCTACACCTTC. Its protein product is CASSPGQGVWGYTF.

The chain recombines TRBV5-1 with TRBJ2-1; maybe TRBD2 (5 bases). From germline, CDR1 is SGHRS and CDR2 YFSETQ. V was trimmed by 0 bases and J by 9 bases, leaving 16 bases between them. This CDR3 has 15 amino acids. The CDR3 DNA reads TGCGCCAGCAGCTTGGACCGGGCCTTCGCGGGTGAGCAGTTCTTC. It codes for CASSLDRAFAGEQFF.

The CDR3 is CASSLRGGITDTQYF. In DNA form, the CDR3 reads TGTGCCAGCAGCTTACGGGGGGGAATCACAGATACGCAGTATTTT. The genes are TRBV9 and TRBJ2-3; 8 bases are a match to TRBD2. The CDR3 spans 15 residues. Germline trimming cut 4 bases from V and 2 bases from J; bases unmatched to any gene: 6. Germline V gene data show CDR1 as SGDLS and CDR2 as YYNGEE. Complete variable domain (other parts from reference TRBV9 and TRBJ2-3): DSGVTQTPKHLITATGQRVTLRCSPRSGDLSVYWYQQSLDQGLQFLIQYYNGEERAKGNILERFSAQQFPDLHSELNLSSLELGDSALYFCASSLRGGITDTQYFGPGTRLTVL.

The J gene is TRBJ1-4, the V gene TRBV2; TRBD1 matches at 7 bases. CDR3 size: 14 residues. V lost 6 bases and J lost 4; bases outside the gene matches: 5. Germline V CDR1 and CDR2: SNHLY, FYNNEI. CDR3 sequence: CASRIRGYNEKLFF. Written as DNA, the CDR3 is TGTGCCAGCAGGATCAGGGGGTATAATGAAAAACTGTTTTTT.

This rearrangement joins TRBV10-3 to TRBJ1-5; D uncertain. V lost 10 bases and J 3 bases, leaving 22 bases between the germline ends. The CDR3 runs to 16 residues. The germline V gene has CDR1 ENHRY and CDR2 SYGVKD. The CDR3 loop reads CATNKYPFSPNQPQHF. Written as DNA, the CDR3 is TGTGCCACCAACAAGTATCCTTTCTCCCCCAATCAGCCCCAGCATTTT.

The genes are TRBV15 and TRBJ2-3, with D maybe TRBD2 (6 bases). Germline CDR1 is LNHNV and CDR2 is YYDKDF (reference sequence). The CDR3 consists of 16 residues. Trimming stripped 1 base from V and 0 bases from J, with 11 bases between. For the CDR3, the DNA is TGTGCCACCAGCAGAGCGGACTACCTTAGCACAGATACGCAGTATTTT. Encoded protein: CATSRADYLSTDTQYF.

The rearrangement uses TRBV4-1 and TRBJ1-4, with D possibly being TRBD1 (5 bases). There are 16 residues in the CDR3. V lost 3 bases to trimming and J lost 4 bases, with 15 bases between them. Per the germline V gene, CDR1 is MGHRA and CDR2 is YSYEKL. The CDR3 is CASSQALAGGNEKLFF. In DNA, the CDR3 is TGCGCCAGCAGCCAGGCTTTGGCCGGGGGTAATGAAAAACTGTTTTTT.

The chain combines TRBV2 with TRBJ2-5; 10 positions agree with TRBD1. The length of the CDR3 is 15 residues. Trimming removed 4 bases from V and 5 bases from J; junction bases left unmatched: 7. Looked up from germline, CDR1 is SNHLY and CDR2 is FYNNEI. The CDR3 region is CASSAGTGARETQYF. CDR3 coding DNA: TGTGCCAGCAGTGCTGGGACAGGGGCACGGGAGACCCAGTACTTC.

The chain links TRBV7-9 to TRBJ2-7, with 7 bases that match TRBD2. V shed 1 base and J 3 bases; nucleotides not matched to a gene: 6. CDR1 SEHNR and CDR2 FQNEAQ come from the germline V gene (reference sequence). The CDR3 runs 15 residues. The CDR3 loop reads CASSLGSGLVYEQYF. In DNA, the CDR3 is TGTGCCAGCAGCTTAGGTAGCGGGCTAGTCTACGAGCAGTACTTC.

This clone was counted only a few times. This chain joins TRBV27 and TRBJ1-1; D is ambiguous. CDR1 and CDR2 (germline): MNHEY, SMNVEV (reference sequence). The V gene lost 6 bases and the J gene lost 8 bases, with 13 bases spanning the gap. The length of the CDR3 is 12 residues. The CDR3: CASREPNGEAFF. The CDR3 region has the DNA TGTGCCAGCAGGGAGCCCAACGGGGAAGCTTTCTTT.